The present TCR beta chain was sequenced within a study of blood T cell repertoires in COVID-19. Overall study context: Acute and convalescent COVID-19 samples came from the United States, Italy and Spain. T cells, B-cell-depleted T cells, or PBMCs supplied cDNA or gDNA.

This clone was recorded only once. Per the authors' pipeline: Nucleated cell counts were estimated from reference gene primer amplification. The protocol was immunoSEQ multiplex PCR, while the TCRdb copy is restricted to in-frame clones and leaves out a portion. The V and J calls and clone size are taken from that table; D and trimming were inferred from the DNA. Here the sample spans tens of thousands of clones, roughly 86% being singletons. There are 13 residues in the CDR3. From germline, CDR1 is LGHDT and CDR2 YNNKEL (reference sequence). Trimming removed 1 base at V and 5 bases at J, with 9 bases between.

This TCR was recovered from a man aged 50 or older with active or convalescent COVID-19. The sample taken for sequencing was peripheral blood. The chain carries TRBV3-1 (or the pseudogene TRBV3-2) and TRBJ2-7; the D gene is possibly TRBD1 (5 bases). CDR3 nucleotide sequence: TGTGCCAGCAGCCAAGGCGACAGTAACGAGCAGTACGTC. Translating gives CASSQGDSNEQYV.